Shown below are 15 T cell receptor beta chains from a single sample sequenced in a study of response to subunit inactivated influenza vaccine. TCRdb itself ran the RT-PCR reads through MiXCR, one entry per CDR3 protein. The data contain about 520,000 distinct CDR3 sequences, approximately 7.8% of them seen just once; the ten biggest clones take up 10% to 15%. The specimen was PBMCs from blood, collected around 2 years after vaccination. The receptor source for this set is a man between 50 and 75 years old who received an inactivated influenza vaccine.

This rearrangement joins TRBV28 to TRBJ2-2, with D perhaps matching TRBD2 (7 bases). Germline V gene data show CDR1 as MDHEN and CDR2 as SYDVKM. The length of the CDR3 is 12 residues. Trimming took 7 bases from V and 6 from J, leaving 9 bases between them. This CDR3 is CASIGGPGELFF. The DNA for the CDR3 is TGTGCCAGCATCGGGGGGCCCGGGGAGCTGTTTTTT.

This sequence joins TRBV5-6 and TRBJ1-1; D uncertain. CDR1 and CDR2 from the germline V gene are SGHDT and YYEEEE. The CDR3 is 15 residues long. V lost 2 bases, J lost 3 bases, and 14 bases lay in between. CDR3 DNA sequence: TGTGCCAGCAGCTTTATTTGGTCTAGGGACACTGAAGCTTTCTTT. Translated, it gives CASSFIWSRDTEAFF.

This chain connects TRBV7-2 to TRBJ2-7; TRBD1 might be the D (5 bases). With 1 base removed from V and 3 bases from J, the gap between germline ends came to 16 bases. This CDR3 spans 16 amino acids. Germline V gene sequence: CDR1 SGHTA, CDR2 FQGNSA. CDR3 amino acids: CASSLGPPQGYYEQYF. Written as DNA, the CDR3 is TGTGCCAGCAGCTTAGGCCCCCCTCAGGGCTACTACGAGCAGTACTTC.

This clonotype has a handful of counts. The chain couples TRBV7-2 to TRBJ1-6; 8 bases agree with TRBD1. The CDR3 has 15 amino acids. Trimming at V came to 0 bases and at J to 10 bases, leaving 5 bases not matched to a gene. Germline assignment: CDR1 SGHTA and CDR2 FQGNSA. CDR3 loop: CASSLAGQGQSPLHF. DNA of the CDR3: TGTGCCAGCAGCTTAGCCGGACAGGGTCAATCACCCCTCCACTTT.

This clonotype came up many times. The chain employs TRBV2 and TRBJ2-3; 10 bases match TRBD1. V was pared by 7 bases and J by 0 bases, with 10 bases of the junction left unmatched. The CDR3 contains 17 residues. Germline V CDR1 and CDR2: SNHLY, FYNNEI. This CDR3 reads CASIDRGLTTSTDTQYF. The CDR3 region has the DNA TGTGCCAGCATAGACAGGGGGCTGACAACTAGCACAGATACGCAGTATTTT.

This clonotype was seen at least ten times. The chain joins TRBV5-1 to TRBJ2-5, with D possibly TRBD2 on 6 matching bases. V was shortened by 10 bases and J by 1 base, with 17 bases between the two germline ends. Germline CDR1 and CDR2: SGHRS and YFSETQ. The CDR3 runs to 14 residues. CDR3 DNA sequence: TGCGCCTGCGGGATAGGCAGCCCCCAAGAGACCCAGTACTTC. Translated, it gives CACGIGSPQETQYF.

In its sample, this clonotype was seen many times. The rearrangement uses TRBV7-3 and TRBJ2-2; either TRBD1 or TRBD2 may fit D (5 bases each). The ends were cut back, 0 bases at V and 5 bases at J, with 10 bases in the middle. This CDR3 is built from 15 residues. Germline CDR1 and CDR2: SGHTA and FQGTGA. Here the CDR3 reads CASSLTLGTTGELFF. The DNA of the CDR3 is TGTGCCAGCAGCTTAACACTAGGGACGACCGGGGAGCTGTTTTTT.

This clonotype was seen many times. V usage is TRBV4-1 and J usage is TRBJ1-4; D perhaps matches TRBD1 (6 bases). The CDR3 has 15 amino acids. The V end lost 4 bases, the J end lost 6 bases, and 15 bases lay between the germline ends. The germline gives CDR1 MGHRA, CDR2 YSYEKL. The CDR3 protein is CASSLRGENYEKLFF. The CDR3, as DNA: TGCGCCAGCAGCCTGAGGGGGGAGAATTATGAAAAACTGTTTTTT.

This clonotype came up many times. J is TRBJ2-1 and V is TRBV15; D perhaps matches TRBD2 (5 bases). This CDR3 region has 14 residues. The germline V gene has CDR1 LNHNV and CDR2 YYDKDF (reference sequence). Trimming removed 6 bases from V and 1 base from J, with 10 bases in between. This CDR3 reads CATSWSGSYNEQFF. Written as DNA, the CDR3 is TGTGCCACCAGTTGGTCGGGGTCCTACAATGAGCAGTTCTTC.

The sample holds many counts of this clonotype. The V and J genes are TRBV20-1 and TRBJ2-3; 11 positions agree with TRBD2. This CDR3 has 15 residues. From germline, CDR1 is DFQATT and CDR2 SNEGSKA (reference sequence). Trimming at V came to 3 bases and at J to 4 bases, leaving 6 bases not matched to a gene. CDR3 nucleotides: TGCAGTGCTAGGCAACTAGCGGGAGCGGCAGATACGCAGTATTTT. Its translation is CSARQLAGAADTQYF.

V is TRBV7-9 and J is TRBJ1-2; 10 bases align to TRBD1. Trimming cost V 4 bases and J 4 bases; bases outside gene matches: 9. Germline CDR1 is SEHNR and CDR2 is FQNEAQ (reference sequence). The CDR3 contains 16 residues. CDR3 sequence reads: CASSSQTGGATYGYTF. DNA of the CDR3: TGTGCCAGCAGCTCCCAGACAGGGGGCGCTACCTATGGCTACACCTTC. Full variable domain (rest looked up from reference TRBV7-9 and TRBJ1-2): DTGVSQNPRHKITKRGQNVTFRCDPISEHNRLYWYRQTLGQGPEFLTYFQNEAQLEKSRLLSDRFSAERPKGSFSTLEIQRTEQGDSAMYLCASSSQTGGATYGYTFGSGTRLTVV.

This clonotype was seen only a few times. The chain has TRBV10-3 and TRBJ1-2; the match to TRBD1 covers 10 bases. The trim removed 7 bases at V and 4 bases at J, leaving 6 bases unmatched. CDR3 length equals 14 residues. CDR1 is ENHRY and CDR2 is SYGVKD in the germline V gene. CDR3: CAITRDRGSYGYTF. Here the CDR3 DNA reads TGTGCCATCACTCGGGACAGGGGAAGCTATGGCTACACCTTC.

The rearrangement uses TRBV20-1 and TRBJ2-5; 8 bases match TRBD2. The CDR3 covers 15 residues. Trimming removed 3 bases from V and 7 bases from J; junction bases left unmatched: 13. Germline CDR1 is DFQATT and CDR2 is SNEGSKA (reference sequence). Here the CDR3 reads CSASAVREGVGTQYF. In DNA, the CDR3 is TGCAGTGCTAGTGCGGTACGGGAGGGGGTTGGGACCCAGTACTTC.

This clonotype was counted between two and nine times. The chain recombines TRBV5-4 with TRBJ2-1; 8 nucleotides match TRBD2. V was clipped by 0 bases and J by 3 bases; unmatched bases: 5. CDR3 size: 16 residues. The germline V gene encodes CDR1 SGHNT and CDR2 YYREEE (reference sequence). The CDR3 DNA follows: TGTGCCAGCAGCTTGGGGGGCGGGGGGCACTACAATGAGCAGTTCTTC. Translating it yields CASSLGGGGHYNEQFF.

This clonotype was seen many times. V usage is TRBV7-2 and J usage is TRBJ1-3; no clear D. The CDR3 runs 16 residues. The V end was cut by 4 bases, the J end by 0 bases, with 13 bases between. Germline V gene data show CDR1 as SGHTA and CDR2 as FQGNSA. In nucleotides, the CDR3 is TGTGCCAGCAGCTCGACCGGGTCCCACTCTGGAAACACCATATATTTT. It encodes CASSSTGSHSGNTIYF. Drawing the rest from reference TRBV7-2 and TRBJ1-3, the complete variable domain is GAGVSQSPSNKVTEKGKDVELRCDPISGHTALYWYRQSLGQGLEFLIYFQGNSAPDKSGLPSDRFSAERTGGSVSTLTIQRTQQEDSAVYLCASSSTGSHSGNTIYFGEGSWLTVV.